There are many counts of the clone carrying this TCR beta chain. What it binds is not known. Fresh peripheral blood, about 9.6 ml, yielded the PBMCs. The data belong to a study of T cells in Graves' hyperthyroidism and ophthalmopathy. Across the study: The authors collected peripheral blood at initial diagnosis, before any treatment.

Amplification of TCR beta CDR3 regions was performed using RNA transcripts as template. During a first-round RT-PCR of the TCR CDR3, the HTBI primer set was used. TCRdb recomputed calls from the multiplex PCR reads with MiXCR, one row per CDR3 protein. This sample has roughly 600,000 distinct CDR3 sequences, with about 14% found just once. The study, taken as a whole, reports: Most clonotypes expanded in the thyroid (above 0.001) were also present in blood. Stable hyperthyroidism was told apart from ophthalmopathy by a model built on 13 V-J features.

This CDR3 has 17 amino acids. The J segment lost 0 bases and the V segment lost 5 bases, leaving 8 bases of the junction unmatched. This TCR came from a woman aged 45-65 years with Graves' ophthalmopathy. The rearrangement uses TRBV12-3 or TRBV12-4 and TRBJ1-5, with 9 bases lining up with TRBD1. The sample comprised blood. The CDR3 sequence: CASSTGTGPYSNQPQHF. The CDR3 nucleotides read TGTGCCAGCAGTACCGGGACAGGGCCTTATAGCAATCAGCCCCAGCATTTT.